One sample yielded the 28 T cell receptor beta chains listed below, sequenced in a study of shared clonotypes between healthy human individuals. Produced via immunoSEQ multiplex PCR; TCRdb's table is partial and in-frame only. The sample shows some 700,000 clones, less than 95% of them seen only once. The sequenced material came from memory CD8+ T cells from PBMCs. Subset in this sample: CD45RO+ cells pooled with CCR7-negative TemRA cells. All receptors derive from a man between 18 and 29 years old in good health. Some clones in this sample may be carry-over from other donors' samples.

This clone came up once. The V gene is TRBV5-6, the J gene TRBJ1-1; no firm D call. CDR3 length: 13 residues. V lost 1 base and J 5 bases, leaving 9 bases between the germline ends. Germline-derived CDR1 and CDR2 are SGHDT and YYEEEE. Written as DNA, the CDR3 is TGTGCCAGCAGCTTGACAGAGACGACTGAAGCTTTCTTT. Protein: CASSLTETTEAFF.

This CDR3 is CASSLGQPYEQYF. The CDR3, as DNA: TGTGCCAGCAGCCTCGGTCAGCCCTACGAGCAGTACTTC. The rearrangement links TRBV27 to TRBJ2-7; D ambiguous. The CDR3 is 13 residues long. Germline CDR1 reads MNHEY; CDR2 reads SMNVEV (reference sequence). V was pared by 6 bases and J by 2 bases, with 11 bases between.

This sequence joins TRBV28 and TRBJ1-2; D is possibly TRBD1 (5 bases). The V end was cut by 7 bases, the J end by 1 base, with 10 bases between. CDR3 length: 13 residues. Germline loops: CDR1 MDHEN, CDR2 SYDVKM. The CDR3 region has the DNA TGTGCCAGCATGAGGGGAAATAACTATGGCTACACCTTC. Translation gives CASMRGNNYGYTF.

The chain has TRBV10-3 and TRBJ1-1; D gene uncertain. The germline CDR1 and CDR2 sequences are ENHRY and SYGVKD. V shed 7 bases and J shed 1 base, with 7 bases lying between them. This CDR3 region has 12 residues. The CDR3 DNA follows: TGTGCCATCAAGGCAGGGAACACTGAAGCTTTCTTT. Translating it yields CAIKAGNTEAFF.

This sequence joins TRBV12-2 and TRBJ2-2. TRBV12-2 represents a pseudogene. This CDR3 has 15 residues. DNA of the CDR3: TGTGCAAGTCGCTTCAAGAGACCTCACACCGGGGAGCTGTTTTTT. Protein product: CASRFKRPHTGELFF.

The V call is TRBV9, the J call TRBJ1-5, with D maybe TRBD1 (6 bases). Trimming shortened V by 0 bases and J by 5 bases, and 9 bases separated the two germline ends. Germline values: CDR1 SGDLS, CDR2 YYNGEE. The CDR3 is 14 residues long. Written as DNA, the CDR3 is TGTGCCAGCAGCGTAGACCCAGGGGATCAGCCCCAGCATTTT. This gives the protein CASSVDPGDQPQHF.

The CDR3 sequence: CASKTGLAGYEQYF. CDR3 DNA sequence: TGTGCCAGCAAAACGGGACTAGCGGGCTACGAGCAGTACTTC. The chain recombines TRBV28 with TRBJ2-7; 12 positions match TRBD2. V shed 7 bases, J shed 3 bases, and the junction held 4 bases outside the gene matches. Germline-derived CDR1 and CDR2 are MDHEN and SYDVKM. CDR3 length: 14 amino acids.

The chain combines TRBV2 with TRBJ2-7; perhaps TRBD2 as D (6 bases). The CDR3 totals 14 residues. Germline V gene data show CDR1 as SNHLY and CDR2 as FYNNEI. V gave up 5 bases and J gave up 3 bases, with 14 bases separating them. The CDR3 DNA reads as TGTGCCAGCAGTCCCCGGGGACTCGTCTACGAGCAGTACTTC. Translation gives CASSPRGLVYEQYF.

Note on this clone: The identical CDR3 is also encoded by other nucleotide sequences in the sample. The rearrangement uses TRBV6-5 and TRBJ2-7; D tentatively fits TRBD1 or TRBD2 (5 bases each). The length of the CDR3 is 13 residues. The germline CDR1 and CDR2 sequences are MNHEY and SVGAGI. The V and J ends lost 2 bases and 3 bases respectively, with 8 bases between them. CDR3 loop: CASSYGTGYEQYF. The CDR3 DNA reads TGTGCCAGCAGTTACGGGACGGGCTACGAGCAGTACTTC.

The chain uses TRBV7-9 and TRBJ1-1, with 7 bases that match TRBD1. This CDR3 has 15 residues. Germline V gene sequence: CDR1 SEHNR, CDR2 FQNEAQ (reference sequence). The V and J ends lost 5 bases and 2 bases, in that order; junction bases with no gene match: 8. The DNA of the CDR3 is TGTGCCAGCAGCCTCCCGTGGGACAGAAACACTGAAGCTTTCTTT. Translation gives CASSLPWDRNTEAFF.

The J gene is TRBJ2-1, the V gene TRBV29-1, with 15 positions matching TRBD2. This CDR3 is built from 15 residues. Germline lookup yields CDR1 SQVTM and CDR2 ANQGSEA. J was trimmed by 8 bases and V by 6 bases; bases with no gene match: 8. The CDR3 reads CSVAGLAGGPDEQFF. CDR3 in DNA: TGCAGCGTCGCCGGACTAGCGGGAGGGCCGGATGAGCAGTTCTTC.

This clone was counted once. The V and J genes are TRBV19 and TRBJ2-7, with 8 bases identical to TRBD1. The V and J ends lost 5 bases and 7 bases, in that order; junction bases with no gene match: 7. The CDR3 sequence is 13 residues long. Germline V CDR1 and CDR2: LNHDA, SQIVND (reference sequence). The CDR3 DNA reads TGTGCCAGTAGTTACCAGGGGGCTCGGGAGCAGTACTTC. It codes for CASSYQGAREQYF.

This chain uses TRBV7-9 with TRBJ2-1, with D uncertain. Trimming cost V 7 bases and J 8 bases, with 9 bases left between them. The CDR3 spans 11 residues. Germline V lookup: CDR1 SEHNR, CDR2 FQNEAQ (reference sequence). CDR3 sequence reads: CASITGDEQFF. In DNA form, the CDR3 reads TGTGCCAGCATAACTGGGGATGAGCAGTTCTTC.

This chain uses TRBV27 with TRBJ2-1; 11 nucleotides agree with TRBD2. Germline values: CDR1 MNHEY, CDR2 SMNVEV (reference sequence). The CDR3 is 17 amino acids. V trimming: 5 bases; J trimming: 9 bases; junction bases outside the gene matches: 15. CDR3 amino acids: CASSRLGTSGSWSEQFF. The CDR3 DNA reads TGTGCCAGCAGTCGACTCGGGACTAGCGGCTCCTGGAGTGAGCAGTTCTTC.

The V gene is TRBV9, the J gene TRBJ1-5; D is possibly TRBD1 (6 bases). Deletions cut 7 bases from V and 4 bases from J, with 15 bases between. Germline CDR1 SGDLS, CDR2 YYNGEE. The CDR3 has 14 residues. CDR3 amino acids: CASGPGGQNQPQHF. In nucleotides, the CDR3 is TGTGCCAGCGGTCCGGGGGGACAAAATCAGCCCCAGCATTTT.

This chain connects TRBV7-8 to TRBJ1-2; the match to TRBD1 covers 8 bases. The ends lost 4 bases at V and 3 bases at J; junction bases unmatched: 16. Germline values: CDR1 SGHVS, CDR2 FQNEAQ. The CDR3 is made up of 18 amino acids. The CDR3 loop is CASSSLGLSGTGDYGYTF. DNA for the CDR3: TGTGCCAGCAGCTCTTTAGGACTCTCCGGGACAGGAGACTATGGCTACACCTTC.

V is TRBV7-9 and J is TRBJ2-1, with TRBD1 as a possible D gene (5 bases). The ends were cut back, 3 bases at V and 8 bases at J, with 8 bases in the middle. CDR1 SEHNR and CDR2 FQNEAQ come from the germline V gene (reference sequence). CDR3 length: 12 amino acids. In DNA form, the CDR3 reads TGTGCCAGCAGCTTTCAGGGCTATGAGCAGTTCTTC. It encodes CASSFQGYEQFF.

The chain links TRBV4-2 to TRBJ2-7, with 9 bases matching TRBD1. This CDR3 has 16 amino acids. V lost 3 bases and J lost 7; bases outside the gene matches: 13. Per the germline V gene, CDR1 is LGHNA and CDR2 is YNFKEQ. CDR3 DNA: TGTGCCAGCAGCCACGAGCCCGAGACAGGGGGAAGGGAGCAGTACTTC. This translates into CASSHEPETGGREQYF.

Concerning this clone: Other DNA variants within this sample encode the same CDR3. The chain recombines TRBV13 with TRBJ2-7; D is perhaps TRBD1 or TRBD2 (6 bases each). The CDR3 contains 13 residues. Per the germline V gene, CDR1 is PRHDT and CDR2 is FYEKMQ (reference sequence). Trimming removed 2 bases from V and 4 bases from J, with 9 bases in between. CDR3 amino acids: CASSLRGAYEQYF. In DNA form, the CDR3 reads TGTGCCAGCAGCTTAAGGGGGGCTTACGAGCAGTACTTC.

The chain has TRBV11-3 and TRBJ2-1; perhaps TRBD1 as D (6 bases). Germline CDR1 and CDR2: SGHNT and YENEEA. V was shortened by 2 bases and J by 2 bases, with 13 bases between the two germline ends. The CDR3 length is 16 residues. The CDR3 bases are TGTGCCAGCAGCTTAAACGGACAGAACCCCTACAATGAGCAGTTCTTC. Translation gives CASSLNGQNPYNEQFF. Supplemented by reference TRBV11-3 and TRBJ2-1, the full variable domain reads EAGVVQSPRYKIIEKKQPVAFWCNPISGHNTLYWYLQNLGQGPELLIRYENEEAVDDSQLPKDRFSAERLKGVDSTLKIQPAELGDSAVYLCASSLNGQNPYNEQFFGPGTRLTVL.

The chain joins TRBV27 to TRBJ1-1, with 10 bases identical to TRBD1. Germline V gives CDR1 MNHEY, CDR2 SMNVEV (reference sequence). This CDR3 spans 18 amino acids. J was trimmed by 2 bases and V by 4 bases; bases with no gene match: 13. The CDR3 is CASSSRGQGKAVNTEAFF. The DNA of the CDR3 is TGTGCCAGCAGTTCCCGGGGACAGGGGAAAGCGGTTAACACTGAAGCTTTCTTT.

The chain's CDR3 is CASSFTTTYEQYF. The CDR3 nucleotides read TGTGCCAGCAGCTTCACGACGACTTACGAGCAGTACTTC. This chain uses TRBV5-6 with TRBJ2-7, with D uncertain. Per germline, CDR1 SGHDT and CDR2 YYEEEE. The CDR3 covers 13 residues. V was cut by 2 bases and J by 4 bases, with 10 bases left in between. The complete variable domain, with remaining parts taken from reference TRBV5-6 and TRBJ2-7, reads DAGVTQSPTHLIKTRGQQVTLRCSPKSGHDTVSWYQQALGQGPQFIFQYYEEEERQRGNFPDRFSGHQFPNYSSELNVNALLLGDSALYLCASSFTTTYEQYFGPGTRLTVT.

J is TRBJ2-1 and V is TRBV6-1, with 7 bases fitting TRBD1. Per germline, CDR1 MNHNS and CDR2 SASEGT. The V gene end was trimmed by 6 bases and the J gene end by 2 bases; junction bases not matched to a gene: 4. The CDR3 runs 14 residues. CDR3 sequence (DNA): TGTGCCAGCAGGTTACAGGGGCCCTACAATGAGCAGTTCTTC. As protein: CASRLQGPYNEQFF.

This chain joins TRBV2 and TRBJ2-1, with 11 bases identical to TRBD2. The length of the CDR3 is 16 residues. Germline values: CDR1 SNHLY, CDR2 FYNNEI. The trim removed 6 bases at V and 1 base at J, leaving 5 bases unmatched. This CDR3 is CASRPTSGRSYNEQFF. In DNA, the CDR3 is TGTGCCAGCAGACCAACTAGCGGGAGATCCTACAATGAGCAGTTCTTC.

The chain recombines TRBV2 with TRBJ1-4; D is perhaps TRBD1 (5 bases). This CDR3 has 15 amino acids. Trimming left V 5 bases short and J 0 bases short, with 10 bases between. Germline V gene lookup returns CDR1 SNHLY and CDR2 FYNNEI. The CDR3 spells CASSQTGATNEKLFF. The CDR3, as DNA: TGTGCCAGCAGTCAAACAGGTGCAACTAATGAAAAACTGTTTTTT.

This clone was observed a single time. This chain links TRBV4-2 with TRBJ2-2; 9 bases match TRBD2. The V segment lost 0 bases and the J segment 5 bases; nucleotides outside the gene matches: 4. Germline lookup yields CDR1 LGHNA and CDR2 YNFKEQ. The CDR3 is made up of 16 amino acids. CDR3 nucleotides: TGTGCCAGCAGCCAAGATCCAGCGGGAGGAACCGGGGAGCTGTTTTTT. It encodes CASSQDPAGGTGELFF.

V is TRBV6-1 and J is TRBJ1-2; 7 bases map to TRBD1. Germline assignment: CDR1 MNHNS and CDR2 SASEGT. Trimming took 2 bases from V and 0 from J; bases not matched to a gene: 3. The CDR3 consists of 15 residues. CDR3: CASSEYRGANYGYTF. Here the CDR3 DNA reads TGTGCCAGCAGTGAATACAGGGGCGCTAACTATGGCTACACCTTC.

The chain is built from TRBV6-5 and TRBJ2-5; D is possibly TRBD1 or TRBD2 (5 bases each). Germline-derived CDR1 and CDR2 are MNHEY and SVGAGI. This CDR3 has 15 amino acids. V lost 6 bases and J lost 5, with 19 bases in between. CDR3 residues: CASRMTLGEGETQYF. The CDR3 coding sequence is TGTGCCAGCAGAATGACACTGGGGGAAGGGGAGACCCAGTACTTC.